This T cell receptor (beta chain) was recorded in a study of lymphopenia after photon versus proton radiotherapy. The protocol was immunoSEQ multiplex PCR, while the TCRdb copy is restricted to in-frame clones and leaves out a portion. The sample includes about 160,000 clones, around 85% of them seen just once. There are 13 residues in the CDR3. Looked up from germline, CDR1 is LNHDA and CDR2 is SQIVND (reference sequence). V was shortened by 6 bases and J by 4 bases, with 11 bases between the two germline ends. Note on this clone: Its antigen is as yet unknown.

Study-wide results and caveats: Under photons, naive T cells and diversity fell while effector/memory populations rose.

The sequences come from peripheral blood, collected from a patient treated with photon-based radiotherapy. The sequence derives from a man aged 50 to 60 with gastric cancer. The chain uses TRBV19 and TRBJ2-3; D is undetermined. CDR3 loop: CASRPGKADTQYF. The CDR3 bases are TGTGCCAGTAGGCCTGGGAAGGCAGATACGCAGTATTTT.